This TCR beta chain was retrieved from a study of blood T cell repertoires in COVID-19 (TCRdb year 2020). For the study in its entirety: Collaborator samples came from the United States, Italy and Spain and covered acute and convalescent phases of COVID-19. Nearly every sample came with metadata listing a de-identified subject ID, COVID-19 status, age in years and sex. Subjects who had been exposed to COVID-19, were actively infected with it, or had recovered from it provided the deeply sampled blood TCRbeta repertoires that made up the dataset. The repertoires were made available in a free public database intended to serve as a resource for research on the immune response to SARS-CoV-2. The prospective study material was composed of cDNA or gDNA derived from T cells, B-cell-depleted T cells, or PBMCs. The samples were drawn from two sources: the first 160 participants of the ongoing ImmuneRACE study, and 1,000 to 1,500 subjects contributed by 6 global collaborators. Where available, HLA class I and class II types were obtained from metadata supplied by the sample provider rather than from assay-based typing.

This clone was counted between two and nine times. Its antigen is still unknown. No much larger clonotype is one base removed from it; base qualities were not supplied. TCRbeta CDR3 regions were amplified from genomic DNA by means of the immunoSEQ Assay, a bias-controlled multiplex PCR. In the paper's pipeline: The number of nucleated cells in each sample was estimated by amplification of reference gene primers within the assay. Sequence reads were collapsed and filtered to measure the absolute abundance of every unique TCRbeta CDR3 rearrangement. For each sample, productive Simpson clonality was calculated as the square root of Simpson's diversity index across productive rearrangements. TCRdb took over this immuneACCESS table, retaining in-frame rearrangements with V and J assigned. Such tables are incomplete; in checked studies, under half of the missing clones stem from an unresolved V gene, and the remainder is unexplained. V and J calls and clone size are copied from that table; D and trimming were computed from the DNA. A total of roughly 200,000 clones appear in this sample, approximately 81% of them only once. The ten largest account for 20% of the sample.

General findings and caveats noted by the study authors: How much clinical and demographic metadata was included differed by source and by participant, and the metadata was provided uncurated.

The germline V gene gives CDR1 as SNHLY and CDR2 as FYNNEI. Trimming takes 2 bases from V and 5 bases from J, and the germline ends sit 15 bases apart. Counted from cysteine to phenylalanine, this CDR3 has 15 amino acids. Only CDR3 DNA remains: 45 bases, in frame from the first base. Whole blood was collected in K2EDTA tubes by collaborating institutions according to the institutions' own protocols. Collaborator samples were shipped for TCRbeta analysis as frozen whole blood, isolated PBMCs, or DNA extracted from either sample type. The TCR sequence derives from a human donor in a cohort sampled during active COVID-19. The chain uses TRBV2 and TRBJ2-5; the D gene is perhaps TRBD1, on 6 matching bases. The source material was peripheral blood. CDR3 protein: CASSERNQGTETQYF. The DNA sequence is as follows: TGTGCCAGCAGTGAACGGAATCAGGGGACCGAGACCCAGTACTTC.